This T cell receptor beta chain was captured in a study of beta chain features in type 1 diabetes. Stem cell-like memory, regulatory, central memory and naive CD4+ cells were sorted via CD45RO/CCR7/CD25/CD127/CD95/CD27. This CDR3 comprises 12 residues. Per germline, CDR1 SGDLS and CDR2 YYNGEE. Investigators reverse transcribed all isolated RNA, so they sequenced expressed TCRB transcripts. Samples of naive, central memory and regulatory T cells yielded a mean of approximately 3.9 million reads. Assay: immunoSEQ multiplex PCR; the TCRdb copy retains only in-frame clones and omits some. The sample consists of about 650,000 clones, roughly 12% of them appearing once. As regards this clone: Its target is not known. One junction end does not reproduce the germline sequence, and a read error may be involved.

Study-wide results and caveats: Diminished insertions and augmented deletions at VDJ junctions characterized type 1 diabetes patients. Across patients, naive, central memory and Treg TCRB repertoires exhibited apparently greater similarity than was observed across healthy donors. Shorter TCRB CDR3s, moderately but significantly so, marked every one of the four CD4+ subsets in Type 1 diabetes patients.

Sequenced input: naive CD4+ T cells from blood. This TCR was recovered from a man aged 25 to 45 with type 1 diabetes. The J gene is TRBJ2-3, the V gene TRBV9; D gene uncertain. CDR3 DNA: TGTGCCAGCAGCGTTAGCATAGATACGCAGTATTTT. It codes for CASSVSIDTQYF.